Below, 31 T cell receptor beta chains from the same sample are listed, as sequenced in a study of T cell repertoires in cytomegalovirus infection. TCRdb re-called the reads with MiXCR, one entry per CDR3 protein. The sample lists 560,000 or so distinct CDR3 sequences, more than 15% occurring once. The sequenced sample consisted of CD8+ T cells from PBMCs. The origin of the receptors is a human donor in good health (CMV status not recorded). Some clones in this sample may be carry-over from other donors' samples.

Only a few counts were recorded for this clonotype. The chain employs TRBV7-9 and TRBJ2-1, with D possibly matching TRBD2 (6 bases). V gave up 5 bases and J gave up 8 bases, with 19 bases separating them. The CDR3 length is 15 residues. Germline V lookup: CDR1 SEHNR, CDR2 FQNEAQ (reference sequence). CDR3: CASSPRLVRGDEQFF. DNA of the CDR3: TGTGCCAGCAGCCCCCGACTAGTAAGGGGAGATGAGCAGTTCTTC.

There are a few counts of this clonotype. The chain uses TRBV29-1 and TRBJ1-2; the D is unclear. CDR3 size: 12 residues. V dropped 3 bases and J dropped 8 bases, with 13 bases sitting between them. Germline V CDR1 and CDR2: SQVTM, ANQGSEA. The CDR3 coding sequence is TGCAGCGTTGATGGGCAGGAAGGCGGCTACACCTTC. Translated, it gives CSVDGQEGGYTF.

This clonotype has just a few counts. V is TRBV27 and J is TRBJ2-4, with TRBD2 identical over 13 bases. Germline loops: CDR1 MNHEY, CDR2 SMNVEV (reference sequence). The CDR3 sequence is 16 residues long. Trimming cost V 3 bases and J 1 base; bases outside gene matches: 0. The CDR3 DNA reads TGTGCCAGCAGTTTGACTAGCGGGAGGGCCAAAAACATTCAGTACTTC. Translation: CASSLTSGRAKNIQYF.

This clonotype was recorded at least ten times. The V and J genes are TRBV7-2 and TRBJ1-2; D perhaps matches TRBD1 (5 bases). V lost 1 base and J 8 bases, leaving 17 bases between the germline ends. This CDR3 comprises 15 residues. Per germline, CDR1 SGHTA and CDR2 FQGNSA. Written as DNA, the CDR3 is TGTGCCAGCAGCTTAGATTCGGGGGAGTCCGGGGGCTACACCTTC. Protein: CASSLDSGESGGYTF.

This clonotype was picked up many times. The chain is built from TRBV7-9 and TRBJ2-5; either TRBD1 or TRBD2 may supply D (5 bases each). Trimming took off 4 bases at V and 5 bases at J, with 17 bases between the two ends. Germline CDR1 SEHNR, CDR2 FQNEAQ (reference sequence). The CDR3 consists of 15 residues. The CDR3: CASSSRDLPEETQYF. DNA for the CDR3: TGTGCCAGCAGCTCCCGGGACCTCCCAGAGGAGACCCAGTACTTC.

Notes on this clonotype: This may be a read error, as it is one base from a much larger clone. The V call is TRBV19, the J call TRBJ2-7, with D perhaps matching TRBD1 (5 bases). The CDR3 sequence is 14 residues long. Germline V gene data show CDR1 as LNHDA and CDR2 as SQIVND (reference sequence). CDR3 sequence: CAGSPRESSYEQYF. In DNA, the CDR3 is TGTGCCGGTAGCCCCAGGGAAAGCTCCTACGAGCAGTACTTC.

CDR3 region: CASSSLAGWPLDEQFF. DNA of the CDR3: TGTGCCAGCAGCTCCCTAGCGGGATGGCCCCTGGATGAGCAGTTCTTC. V and J are TRBV6-2 or TRBV6-3 and TRBJ2-1; 9 bases match TRBD2. Trimming removed 6 bases from V and 8 bases from J; junction bases left unmatched: 14. CDR3 length equals 16 residues. The germline V gene encodes CDR1 MNHEY and CDR2 SVGEGT.

The rearrangement joins TRBV4-1 to TRBJ2-4; TRBD1 might be the D (5 bases). The V end was cut by 0 bases, the J end by 4 bases, with 16 bases between. This CDR3 is 17 amino acids long. Germline V gives CDR1 MGHRA, CDR2 YSYEKL. The CDR3: CASSQDRAGPLKNIQYF. CDR3 DNA: TGCGCCAGCAGCCAAGATCGGGCAGGGCCACTTAAAAACATTCAGTACTTC.

Only a few counts were recorded for this clonotype. The chain couples TRBV4-2 to TRBJ1-6; D not certain. With 0 bases removed from V and 0 bases from J, the gap between germline ends came to 6 bases. CDR3 size: 16 residues. Germline lookup yields CDR1 LGHNA and CDR2 YNFKEQ. CDR3 nucleotide sequence: TGTGCCAGCAGCCAAGATCCGCCCTCCTATAATTCACCCCTCCACTTT. Amino acids: CASSQDPPSYNSPLHF.

This clonotype occurred many times. J is TRBJ2-7 and V is TRBV29-1, with 7 nucleotides matching TRBD2. The germline V gene encodes CDR1 SQVTM and CDR2 ANQGSEA. This CDR3 contains 15 residues. V trimming: 3 bases; J trimming: 0 bases; junction bases outside the gene matches: 8. The CDR3 region is CSVELGGVSSYEQYF. The CDR3 region has the DNA TGCAGCGTTGAGCTGGGGGGGGTTAGCTCCTACGAGCAGTACTTC.

This clonotype was observed at least ten times. A junction end diverges from the germline sequence, so it may reflect a read error. The V and J genes are TRBV7-7 and TRBJ2-7, with D perhaps TRBD1 or TRBD2 (5 bases each). Germline V gene data show CDR1 as SSHAT and CDR2 as FNYEAQ (reference sequence). The CDR3 is 15 amino acids. The CDR3 coding sequence is TGTGCTAGCAGCTTAGCGCTGGGGGATTCCTACGAGCAGTACTTC. This sequence encodes CASSLALGDSYEQYF.

This clonotype was observed many times. The chain carries TRBV4-1 and TRBJ2-2, with 11 nucleotides matching TRBD2. CDR3 length: 17 residues. The V gene's germline CDR1 is MGHRA and CDR2 YSYEKL. The junction had 2 bases not matched to a gene; V was cut back by 0 bases and J by 2 bases. Written as DNA, the CDR3 is TGCGCCAGCAGCCAAGAAGGACTAGCGGGTAACACCGGGGAGCTGTTTTTT. This codes for CASSQEGLAGNTGELFF.

This clonotype appeared many times. The chain has TRBV11-2 and TRBJ2-3, with 13 bases lining up with TRBD2. The germline gives CDR1 SGHAT, CDR2 FQNNGV. This CDR3 region has 18 residues. V shed 5 bases and J 4 bases; nucleotides not matched to a gene: 12. For the CDR3, the DNA is TGTGCCAGCAGCCAGGGGGGGACTAGCGGGATTTGGTCAGATACGCAGTATTTT. It encodes CASSQGGTSGIWSDTQYF.

This clonotype was seen a handful of times. V gene TRBV28 combines with J gene TRBJ1-2; D is perhaps TRBD1 (5 bases). From germline, CDR1 is MDHEN and CDR2 SYDVKM. The CDR3 is 12 amino acids. Trimming removed 7 bases from V and 4 bases from J, with 10 bases in between. CDR3 amino acids: CASNPGLYGYTF. The CDR3 DNA reads as TGTGCCAGCAACCCAGGGCTCTATGGCTACACCTTC.

There are a few counts of this clonotype. This sequence joins TRBV9 and TRBJ2-3; 7 bases are shared with TRBD1. The germline CDR1 and CDR2 sequences are SGDLS and YYNGEE. CDR3 size: 16 residues. J gave up 2 bases and V 4 bases, and 10 bases lay outside the gene matches. CDR3 sequence: CASSHSGTEITDTQYF. In DNA form, the CDR3 reads TGTGCCAGCAGCCACTCCGGGACAGAAATCACAGATACGCAGTATTTT.

The genes are TRBV20-1 and TRBJ2-7, with 11 bases aligning to TRBD2. The V gene's germline CDR1 is DFQATT and CDR2 SNEGSKA (reference sequence). The CDR3 runs 14 residues. V was clipped by 4 bases and J by 6 bases; unmatched bases: 8. The CDR3 spells CSAKLAGVWREQYF. CDR3 bases: TGCAGTGCTAAACTAGCGGGAGTCTGGCGCGAGCAGTACTTC.

This clonotype was seen at least ten times. The gene calls are TRBV6-5 and TRBJ1-6; no definite D call. The V end lost 0 bases, the J end lost 5 bases, and 5 bases lay between the germline ends. The CDR3 spans 14 residues. The germline V gene has CDR1 MNHEY and CDR2 SVGAGI. The CDR3: CASSYSKNNSPLHF. As DNA, the CDR3 is TGTGCCAGCAGTTACTCGAAAAATAATTCACCCCTCCACTTT.

The V gene is TRBV5-1, the J gene TRBJ1-4, with 8 positions matching TRBD1. This CDR3 spans 17 amino acids. V lost 0 bases, J lost 15 bases, and 19 bases stayed unmatched. From germline, CDR1 is SGHRS and CDR2 YFSETQ. In DNA form, the CDR3 reads TGCGCCAGCAGCTTGGAGGGTGGGGACAGGCTGCGGAACGTGTTGTTTTTT. Its translation is CASSLEGGDRLRNVLFF.

This clonotype was recorded many times. This rearrangement joins TRBV7-2 to TRBJ2-1; D is unclear. The ends were cut back, 5 bases at V and 0 bases at J, with 5 bases in the middle. The CDR3 loop spans 13 amino acids. Germline V gene sequence: CDR1 SGHTA, CDR2 FQGNSA. In nucleotides, the CDR3 is TGTGCCAGCAGCGCCGACTCCTACAATGAGCAGTTCTTC. Translation gives CASSADSYNEQFF.

There are many counts of this clonotype. This chain joins TRBV5-1 and TRBJ1-2, with a weak D call TRBD1 (6 bases). From germline, CDR1 is SGHRS and CDR2 YFSETQ. The CDR3 spans 14 residues. V dropped 3 bases and J dropped 8 bases, with 17 bases sitting between them. CDR3 DNA: TGCGCCAGCAGCTCCCAGGACAGTAGGGAGGGCTACACCTTC. Translating it yields CASSSQDSREGYTF. The full variable domain, with the rest looked up from reference TRBV5-1 and TRBJ1-2, is KAGVTQTPRYLIKTRGQQVTLSCSPISGHRSVSWYQQTPGQGLQFLFEYFSETQRNKGNFPGRFSGRQFSNSRSEMNVSTLELGDSALYLCASSSQDSREGYTFGSGTRLTVV.

Concerning this clonotype itself: A much larger clone lies a single base off, so this may be a read error. This chain joins TRBV12-3 or TRBV12-4 and TRBJ1-2; TRBD1 is a possible D gene (6 bases). Trimming stripped 6 bases from V and 4 bases from J, with 18 bases between. This CDR3 is 15 amino acids long. The CDR3 coding sequence is TGTGCCAGCAGCCCAGACAGGATTGGATTCTATGGCTACACCTTC. Translating it yields CASSPDRIGFYGYTF.

Only a few counts were recorded for this clonotype. This rearrangement joins TRBV4-1 to TRBJ2-7; D not resolved. The CDR3 runs to 15 residues. Trimming removed 0 bases at V and 3 bases at J, with 12 bases between. Germline CDR1 and CDR2: MGHRA and YSYEKL. In DNA form, the CDR3 reads TGCGCCAGCAGCCAAGATTCTGGGAAGCGCTACGAGCAGTACTTC. Residues: CASSQDSGKRYEQYF.

The sample holds many counts of this clonotype. V and J are TRBV11-2 and TRBJ2-7, with D perhaps assigned TRBD1 or TRBD2 (5 bases each). CDR3 length: 15 amino acids. From germline, CDR1 is SGHAT and CDR2 FQNNGV. V gave up 4 bases and J gave up 6 bases, with 19 bases separating them. The CDR3 is CASSSQTEGLGEQYF. In DNA, the CDR3 is TGTGCCAGCAGCTCGCAGACAGAGGGGCTGGGCGAGCAGTACTTC.

This clonotype has a count of ten or more. The chain employs TRBV10-3 and TRBJ1-2; a possible D gene is TRBD1 (5 bases). The V end was cut by 8 bases, the J end by 2 bases, with 12 bases between. Germline-derived CDR1 and CDR2 are ENHRY and SYGVKD. This CDR3 has 13 amino acids. CDR3 in DNA: TGTGCCATCGGGGGTGCAGGGAACTATGGCTACACCTTC. It encodes CAIGGAGNYGYTF.

This clonotype was counted ten times or more. The CDR3 DNA follows: TGTGCCAGCACTCCAATACAGGGGTCGAACACTGAAGCTTTCTTT. It specifies CASTPIQGSNTEAFF. The chain joins TRBV6-1 to TRBJ1-1; 7 bases agree with TRBD1. The length of the CDR3 is 15 residues. V gave up 7 bases and J gave up 1 base; unmatched junction bases: 9. Germline V gene data show CDR1 as MNHNS and CDR2 as SASEGT.

This clonotype was seen more than once but under ten times. This sequence joins TRBV5-4 and TRBJ2-1; TRBD2 matches at 9 bases. The junction had 6 bases not matched to a gene; V was cut back by 0 bases and J by 8 bases. CDR3 size: 15 residues. Germline loops: CDR1 SGHNT, CDR2 YYREEE (reference sequence). CDR3 amino acids: CASSLARGLAYEQFF. CDR3 DNA sequence: TGTGCCAGCAGCTTGGCTCGTGGACTAGCGTATGAGCAGTTCTTC.

This clonotype was seen repeatedly, ten times or more. The chain joins TRBV6-1 to TRBJ1-1; 8 positions agree with TRBD1. V was clipped by 5 bases and J by 5 bases; unmatched bases: 13. Germline V gives CDR1 MNHNS, CDR2 SASEGT. This CDR3 contains 16 residues. Written as DNA, the CDR3 is TGTGCCAGCAGTCCCCTGTTGTGGACAGGGTATACTGAAGCTTTCTTT. Translated, it gives CASSPLLWTGYTEAFF.

As for this clonotype: Likely a read error: the CDR3 ends without its conserved phenylalanine or tryptophan. The chain couples TRBV7-4 to TRBJ2-7; tentative D call: TRBD1 (6 bases). V was shortened by 5 bases and J by 3 bases, with 14 bases between the two germline ends. Looked up from germline, CDR1 is SGHVT and CDR2 is SQSDAQ. The CDR3 spans 14 residues. The CDR3 region is CASSPRTVSYEQYL. CDR3 in DNA: TGTGCCAGCAGCCCTCGGACAGTGAGCTACGAGCAGTACTTA.

This clonotype was detected many times. This rearrangement joins TRBV3-1 to TRBJ1-5; no clear D. CDR1 and CDR2 from the germline V gene are LGHDT and YNNKEL (reference sequence). CDR3 length equals 14 residues. The V end was cut by 3 bases, the J end by 2 bases, with 8 bases between. CDR3 protein: CASSQGGGNQPQHF. CDR3 coding DNA: TGTGCCAGCAGCCAGGGTGGGGGCAATCAGCCCCAGCATTTT. Full variable domain (rest looked up from reference TRBV3-1 and TRBJ1-5): DTAVSQTPKYLVTQMGNDKSIKCEQNLGHDTMYWYKQDSKKFLKIMFSYNNKELIINETVPNRFSPKSPDKAHLNLHINSLELGDSAVYFCASSQGGGNQPQHFGDGTRLSIL.

This clonotype showed up just once. V gene TRBV19 combines with J gene TRBJ2-2, with TRBD1 identical over 7 bases. Trimming removed 5 bases from V and 5 bases from J; junction bases left unmatched: 11. Germline loops: CDR1 LNHDA, CDR2 SQIVND (reference sequence). The CDR3 extends over 16 amino acids. CDR3 region: CASSQFDRVRTGELFF. CDR3 sequence (DNA): TGTGCCAGTAGTCAATTCGACAGGGTTAGGACCGGGGAGCTGTTTTTT.

This clonotype was seen ten or more times. The chain employs TRBV7-8 and TRBJ1-3; 8 nucleotides match TRBD1. Trimming removed 2 bases from V and 0 bases from J; junction bases left unmatched: 6. CDR1 SGHVS and CDR2 FQNEAQ come from the germline V gene. This CDR3 comprises 17 residues. CDR3 in DNA: TGTGCCAGCAGCTTAAAAGACAGGGGACTCTCTGGAAACACCATATATTTT. Its protein product is CASSLKDRGLSGNTIYF.